These 28 T cell receptor beta chains share one sample of origin, sequenced in a study of CXCR3-negative and CXCR3-positive naive CD8 T cells. The libraries of TRB cDNA were prepared using 5' RACE with UMI labels. TCRdb re-called the 5' RACE reads and shows each CDR3 protein once, DNA omitted. The sample data list some 120,000 distinct CDR3 sequences. These receptors have no known antigen. The study, taken as a whole, reports: When CXCR3-positive naive cells were set against CXCR3-negative naive cells, the former had more hydrophobic TRB CDR3s.

Material for sequencing was naive CXCR3+ CD8+ T cells from blood. Subset indicated: CD45RO-CCR7+CD27+CD95- naive CD8+ T cells expressing CXCR3 (TNR3+). The receptors originated from a human donor in good health. Some clones in this sample may be carry-over from other donors' samples.

The CDR3: CASSFPRTTYEQYF. V gene TRBV7-7 combines with J gene TRBJ2-7. This CDR3 comprises 14 residues. CDR1 is SSHAT and CDR2 is FNYEAQ in the germline V gene (reference sequence).

The chain is built from TRBV5-6 and TRBJ2-1; TCRdb's D call of TRBD2 is untestable without DNA. The CDR3 extends over 15 amino acids. The germline CDR1 and CDR2 sequences are SGHDT and YYEEEE. The CDR3 is CASSPGLLGYNEQFF.

This chain links TRBV29-1 with TRBJ1-1; TCRdb proposes TRBD1, but this gene call is untestable without DNA. The CDR3 length is 14 residues. Per the germline V gene, CDR1 is SQVTM and CDR2 is ANQGSEA. The CDR3 reads CSVEGTRHDTEAFF.

The V gene is TRBV9, the J gene TRBJ2-7; absent DNA, TCRdb's TRBD1 call cannot be checked. Germline CDR1 and CDR2: SGDLS and YYNGEE. The CDR3 has 14 amino acids. This CDR3 is CASSRWDSNYEQYF.

This rearrangement joins TRBV28 to TRBJ2-7; TCRdb proposes TRBD1, but this gene call is untestable without DNA. The CDR3 has 15 residues. The germline V gene encodes CDR1 MDHEN and CDR2 SYDVKM. The chain's CDR3 is CASSLRGQASYEQYF.

The V call is TRBV11-2, the J call TRBJ1-5; no DNA is available, so the TRBD1 call from TCRdb remains unchecked. The CDR3 has 15 amino acids. The V gene's germline CDR1 is SGHAT and CDR2 FQNNGV. The CDR3: CASSPTGTGRWPQHF.

The rearrangement links TRBV27 to TRBJ2-2; TCRdb designates TRBD2, a call that cannot be tested without DNA. The germline V gene has CDR1 MNHEY and CDR2 SMNVEV (reference sequence). This CDR3 contains 16 residues. This CDR3 is CASQIMGRSNTGELFF.

The gene calls are TRBV4-2 and TRBJ2-1. The V gene's germline CDR1 is LGHNA and CDR2 YNFKEQ. There are 13 residues in the CDR3. CDR3: CASSQETGNEQFF.

The chain carries TRBV5-1 and TRBJ2-3; the TCRdb call, TRBD2, lacks DNA for checking. Germline V lookup: CDR1 SGHRS, CDR2 YFSETQ. This CDR3 region has 15 residues. This chain's CDR3 is CASAPGTSGTDTQYF.

This sequence joins TRBV27 and TRBJ2-1; TCRdb names TRBD1, which stays unverified in the absence of DNA. Germline-derived CDR1 and CDR2 are MNHEY and SMNVEV (reference sequence). This CDR3 region has 14 residues. This CDR3 is CASSSLDPGDEQFF.

This chain joins TRBV4-3 and TRBJ2-2; TCRdb picks TRBD1, but there is no DNA to check that call. Per germline, CDR1 LGHNA and CDR2 YSLEER. The CDR3 consists of 15 residues. The CDR3 is CASSQYSTGTGELFF.

The gene calls are TRBV27 and TRBJ2-1; TCRdb's D call of TRBD1 is untestable without DNA. The CDR3 has 13 amino acids. CDR1 is MNHEY, CDR2 SMNVEV, per germline (reference sequence). CDR3 loop: CASRMQGYNEQFF.

The gene calls are TRBV29-1 and TRBJ2-2; checking the TCRdb D call of TRBD2 is not possible without DNA. Germline assignment: CDR1 SQVTM and CDR2 ANQGSEA. The CDR3 is 16 amino acids. This chain's CDR3 is CSVEVPSGGVTGELFF.

The V and J genes are TRBV21-1 and TRBJ2-3; TCRdb gives TRBD1 as the D gene, but with no DNA this cannot be confirmed. TRBV21-1 is listed as a pseudogene. CDR3 length: 19 residues. CDR3 region: CASSAPGVLGNTSTDTQYF.

The V call is TRBV4-3, the J call TRBJ1-3; TCRdb indicates TRBD1, and absent DNA this call remains unverified. CDR3 length: 17 residues. CDR1 LGHNA and CDR2 YSLEER come from the germline V gene. CDR3 region: CASSLGTADFSGNTIYF.

This CDR3 reads CASSPTDGGSYEQYF. The J gene is TRBJ2-7, the V gene TRBV6-5; the D call from TCRdb, TRBD2, cannot be confirmed without DNA. The V gene's germline CDR1 is MNHEY and CDR2 SVGAGI. The CDR3 contains 15 residues.

This CDR3 reads CASSLTGPEQYF. The gene calls are TRBV12-3 or TRBV12-4 and TRBJ2-7; the D call of TRBD2 rests on TCRdb alone, since no DNA is present to check it. The length of the CDR3 is 12 residues.

The rearrangement uses TRBV7-9 and TRBJ1-5; TCRdb's D gene call, TRBD1, goes unchecked for lack of DNA. CDR3 size: 15 residues. In germline, CDR1 is SEHNR, CDR2 FQNEAQ (reference sequence). This CDR3 reads CASSSAGTGNQPQHF.

This chain uses TRBV21-1 with TRBJ2-3. TRBV21-1 corresponds to a pseudogene. The CDR3 spans 18 residues. The CDR3 reads CASSKVESWAGGTDTQYF.

The rearrangement uses TRBV7-8 and TRBJ2-5; TCRdb's assignment of TRBD2 cannot be checked, as there is no DNA. In germline, CDR1 is SGHVS, CDR2 FQNEAQ. CDR3 length: 17 amino acids. This CDR3 reads CASSLWTSGGDQETQYF.

CDR3 in amino acids: CASSQGRGQFF. The chain links TRBV4-1 to TRBJ2-1. Germline V gene sequence: CDR1 MGHRA, CDR2 YSYEKL. This CDR3 has 11 amino acids.

V and J are TRBV6-2 or TRBV6-3 and TRBJ2-1; without DNA, the TCRdb call of TRBD1 cannot be checked. CDR1 and CDR2 from the germline V gene are MNHEY and SVGEGT. The CDR3 has 11 amino acids. CDR3 in amino acids: CASTSSGARFF.

V gene TRBV28 combines with J gene TRBJ2-2; the TCRdb call, TRBD1, lacks DNA for checking. Germline assignment: CDR1 MDHEN and CDR2 SYDVKM. CDR3 size: 18 residues. This CDR3 reads CASSFGISTGMNTGELFF. Based on the CDR3 plus reference TRBV28 and TRBJ2-2, the full variable domain is DVKVTQSSRYLVKRTGEKVFLECVQDMDHENMFWYRQDPGLGLRLIYFSYDVKMKEKGDIPEGYSVSREKKERFSLILESASTNQTSMYLCASSFGISTGMNTGELFFGEGSRLTVL.

The V gene is TRBV6-5, the J gene TRBJ2-1. CDR3 size: 13 residues. Germline V gene sequence: CDR1 MNHEY, CDR2 SVGAGI. The CDR3: CASSYFRVGEQFF.

This chain uses TRBV27 with TRBJ2-2; lacking DNA, the TRBD2 call made by TCRdb goes unchecked. The CDR3 totals 15 residues. Germline V CDR1 and CDR2: MNHEY, SMNVEV (reference sequence). This CDR3 is CASRLAGGGTGELFF.

The chain is built from TRBV29-1 and TRBJ1-1; TCRdb calls TRBD1, which cannot be checked without DNA. Germline loops: CDR1 SQVTM, CDR2 ANQGSEA. The length of the CDR3 is 11 residues. CDR3 loop: CSATTGTEAFF.

V is TRBV29-1 and J is TRBJ2-4; TCRdb reports TRBD2, a call that lacks DNA to check it against. Germline lookup yields CDR1 SQVTM and CDR2 ANQGSEA. This CDR3 contains 19 residues. This chain's CDR3 is CSVNCGLAVLVEAKNIQYF.

The chain carries TRBV10-3 and TRBJ1-1; TCRdb's assignment of TRBD1 cannot be checked, as there is no DNA. Germline V lookup: CDR1 ENHRY, CDR2 SYGVKD. There are 15 residues in the CDR3. Here the CDR3 reads CAISTPAGMNTEAFF.